This is a list of T cell receptor beta chains from one sample in a study of cytomegalovirus exposure and HLA in healthy donors. Measured with immunoSEQ multiplex PCR; TCRdb has only the in-frame clones, and not every one. Its table records just under 80,000 clones. The sequenced sample consisted of PBMCs. Receptors were obtained from a man between 18 and 35 years old in good health and CMV-seropositive. CDR3s include the opening cysteine and the closing phenylalanine or tryptophan. The D gene is left open where the match is weak.

CDR3 protein: CASSHPGQGVYTGELFF
CDR3 DNA: TGTGCCAGCAGTCATCCGGGACAGGGGGTGTACACCGGGGAGCTGTTTTTT
J gene: TRBJ2-2
D gene: TRBD1
V gene: TRBV28

CDR3 protein: CASRGGDEKLFF
CDR3 DNA: TGTGCCAGCAGGGGTGGAGATGAAAAACTGTTTTTT
J gene: TRBJ1-4
D gene: NA
V gene: TRBV6-1

CDR3 protein: CASSGDRYIQPQHF
CDR3 DNA: TGTGCCAGCAGTGGGGACAGGTACATCCAGCCCCAGCATTTT
J gene: TRBJ1-5
D gene: TRBD1
V gene: TRBV2

CDR3 protein: CASSPQRDGYNEQFF
CDR3 DNA: TGTGCCAGCTCACCGCAGCGGGACGGCTACAATGAGCAGTTCTTC
J gene: TRBJ2-1
D gene: TRBD2
V gene: TRBV18

CDR3 protein: CASSSRTGGNEQFF
CDR3 DNA: TGCGCCAGCAGCTCCAGGACAGGGGGGAATGAGCAGTTCTTC
J gene: TRBJ2-1
D gene: TRBD1
V gene: TRBV5-1

CDR3 protein: CASSLNSIGGETQYF
CDR3 DNA: TGTGCCAGCAGCTTAAATTCTATCGGCGGAGAGACCCAGTACTTC
J gene: TRBJ2-5
D gene: NA
V gene: TRBV7-2

CDR3 protein: CASSPGQGTMNTEAFF
CDR3 DNA: TGTGCCAGCAGCCCAGGACAGGGGACAATGAACACTGAAGCTTTCTTT
J gene: TRBJ1-1
D gene: TRBD1
V gene: TRBV7-9

CDR3 protein: CASRSYGNRDTEAFF
CDR3 DNA: TGTGCCAGCAGATCCTACGGGAATCGGGACACTGAAGCTTTCTTT
J gene: TRBJ1-1
D gene: NA
V gene: TRBV28

CDR3 protein: CASSIFPGQGVGNQPQHF
CDR3 DNA: TGTGCCAGTAGTATCTTCCCGGGACAGGGCGTCGGCAATCAGCCCCAGCATTTT
J gene: TRBJ1-5
D gene: TRBD1
V gene: TRBV19

CDR3 protein: CASLSLSGNTIYF
CDR3 DNA: TGTGCCAGCCTTTCTCTAAGTGGAAACACCATATATTTT
J gene: TRBJ1-3
D gene: NA
V gene: TRBV11-2

CDR3 protein: CASSHVIYEQYF
CDR3 DNA: TGTGCCAGCAGCCACGTAATCTACGAGCAGTACTTC
J gene: TRBJ2-7
D gene: NA
V gene: TRBV14

CDR3 protein: CASSLEAGQGSAQHF
CDR3 DNA: TGTGCCAGCAGCTTAGAGGCTGGTCAAGGGAGCGCCCAGCATTTT
J gene: TRBJ1-5
D gene: NA
V gene: TRBV7-9

CDR3 protein: CAWGRGAEAFF
CDR3 DNA: TGTGCCTGGGGACGGGGGGCTGAAGCTTTCTTT
J gene: TRBJ1-1
D gene: NA
V gene: TRBV30

CDR3 protein: CAQATYYGYTF
CDR3 DNA: TGCGCTCAAGCCACTTACTATGGCTACACCTTC
J gene: TRBJ1-2
D gene: NA
V gene: TRBV2

CDR3 protein: CASSLSGVGTGELFF
CDR3 DNA: TGCGCCAGCAGCTTATCCGGGGTCGGCACCGGGGAGCTGTTTTTT
J gene: TRBJ2-2
D gene: NA
V gene: TRBV5-1

CDR3 protein: CASSQAPSHEQYF
CDR3 DNA: TGCGCCAGCAGCCAAGCCCCTAGCCACGAGCAGTACTTC
J gene: TRBJ2-7
D gene: NA
V gene: TRBV4-1

CDR3 protein: CASSRLNGGGTEAFF
CDR3 DNA: TGTGCCAGCAGCCGCCTCAACGGGGGAGGCACTGAAGCTTTCTTT
J gene: TRBJ1-1
D gene: NA
V gene: TRBV7-9

CDR3 protein: CAISMGQMNTEAFF
CDR3 DNA: TGTGCCATCAGCATGGGACAGATGAACACTGAAGCTTTCTTT
J gene: TRBJ1-1
D gene: TRBD1
V gene: TRBV10-3

CDR3 protein: CASSVQGYNEQFF
CDR3 DNA: TGTGCCAGCAGCGTTCAGGGGTACAATGAGCAGTTCTTC
J gene: TRBJ2-1
D gene: NA
V gene: TRBV9

CDR3 protein: CASSLLTSSGHEQYF
CDR3 DNA: TGCGCCAGCAGCCTTTTGACTAGCTCGGGCCACGAGCAGTACTTC
J gene: TRBJ2-7
D gene: TRBD2
V gene: TRBV5-1

CDR3 protein: CAWSTGQGSYNEQFF
CDR3 DNA: TGTGCCTGGAGTACAGGACAGGGGTCCTACAATGAGCAGTTCTTC
J gene: TRBJ2-1
D gene: TRBD1
V gene: TRBV30

CDR3 protein: CASKVGGQGYYGYTF
CDR3 DNA: TGTGCCAGCAAGGTTGGGGGACAGGGGTACTATGGCTACACCTTC
J gene: TRBJ1-2
D gene: TRBD1
V gene: TRBV28

CDR3 protein: CARSSQRGGRVNEQFF
CDR3 DNA: TGTGCCAGAAGCTCCCAGAGGGGGGGCAGAGTCAATGAGCAGTTCTTC
J gene: TRBJ2-1
D gene: NA
V gene: TRBV5-3

CDR3 protein: CASTTGRGVYGYTF
CDR3 DNA: TGTGCCAGCACGACGGGGAGGGGGGTCTATGGCTACACCTTC
J gene: TRBJ1-2
D gene: NA
V gene: TRBV28

CDR3 protein: CASSLIGGRGQPQHF
CDR3 DNA: TGCGCCAGCAGCTTAATAGGGGGCAGGGGTCAGCCCCAGCATTTT
J gene: TRBJ1-5
D gene: TRBD1
V gene: TRBV5-1